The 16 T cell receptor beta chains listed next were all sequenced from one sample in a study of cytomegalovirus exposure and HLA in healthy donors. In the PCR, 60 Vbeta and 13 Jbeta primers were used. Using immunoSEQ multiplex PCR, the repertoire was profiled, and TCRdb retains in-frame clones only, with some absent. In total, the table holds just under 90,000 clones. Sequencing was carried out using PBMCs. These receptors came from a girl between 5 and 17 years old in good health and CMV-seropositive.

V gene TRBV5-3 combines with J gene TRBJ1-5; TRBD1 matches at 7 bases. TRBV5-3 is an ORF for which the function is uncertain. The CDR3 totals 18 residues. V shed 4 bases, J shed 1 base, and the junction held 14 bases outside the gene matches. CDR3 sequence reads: CARSERQGKDTSNQPQHF. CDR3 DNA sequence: TGTGCCAGAAGCGAGCGACAGGGAAAGGATACGAGCAATCAGCCCCAGCATTTT.

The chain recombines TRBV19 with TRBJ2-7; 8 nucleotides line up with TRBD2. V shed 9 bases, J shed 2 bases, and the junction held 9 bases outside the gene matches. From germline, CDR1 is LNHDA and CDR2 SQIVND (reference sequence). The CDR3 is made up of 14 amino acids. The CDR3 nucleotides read TGTGCCAGCGCCGCCGGGGGGGCGCCCTACGAGCAGTACTTC. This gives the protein CASAAGGAPYEQYF.

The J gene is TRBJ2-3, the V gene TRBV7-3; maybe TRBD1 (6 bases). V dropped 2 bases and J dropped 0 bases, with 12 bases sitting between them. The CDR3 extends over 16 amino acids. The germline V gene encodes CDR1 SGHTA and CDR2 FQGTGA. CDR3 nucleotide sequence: TGTGCCAGCAGCTTATCCACCGACAGGAGCACAGATACGCAGTATTTT. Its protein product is CASSLSTDRSTDTQYF.

CDR3 residues: CSVSDRGDGYTF. As DNA, the CDR3 is TGCAGCGTCTCGGACAGGGGTGATGGCTACACCTTC. The chain combines TRBV29-1 with TRBJ1-2; 9 nucleotides match TRBD1. CDR3 size: 12 residues. With V trimmed by 6 bases and J by 6 bases, 5 bases remained unmatched. Germline CDR1 is SQVTM and CDR2 is ANQGSEA.

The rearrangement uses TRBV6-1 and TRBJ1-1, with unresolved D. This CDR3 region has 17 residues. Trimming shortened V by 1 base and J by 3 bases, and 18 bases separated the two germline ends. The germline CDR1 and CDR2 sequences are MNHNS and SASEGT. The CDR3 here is CASSEGETTTEHTEAFF. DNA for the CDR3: TGTGCCAGCAGTGAAGGTGAAACAACCACGGAGCACACTGAAGCTTTCTTT.

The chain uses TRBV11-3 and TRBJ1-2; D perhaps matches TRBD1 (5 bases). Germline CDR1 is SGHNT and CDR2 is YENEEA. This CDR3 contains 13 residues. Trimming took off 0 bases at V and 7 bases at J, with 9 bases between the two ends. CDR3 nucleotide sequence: TGTGCCAGCAGCTTAGAAAGGGGTCTTGGCTACACCTTC. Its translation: CASSLERGLGYTF.

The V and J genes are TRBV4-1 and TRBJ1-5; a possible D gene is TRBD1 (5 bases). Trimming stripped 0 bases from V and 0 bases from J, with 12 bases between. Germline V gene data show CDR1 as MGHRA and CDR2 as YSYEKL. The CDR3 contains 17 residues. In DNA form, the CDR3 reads TGCGCCAGCAGCCAAGAGGCAGGGATCTATAGCAATCAGCCCCAGCATTTT. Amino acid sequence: CASSQEAGIYSNQPQHF.

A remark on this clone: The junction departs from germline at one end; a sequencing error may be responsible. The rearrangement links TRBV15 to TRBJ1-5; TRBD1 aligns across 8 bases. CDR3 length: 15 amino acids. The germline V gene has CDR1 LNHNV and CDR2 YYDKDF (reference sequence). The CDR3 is CATSGDRGAYQPQHF. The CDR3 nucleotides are TGTGCCACCAGCGGAGACAGGGGAGCCTATCAGCCCCAGCATTTT.

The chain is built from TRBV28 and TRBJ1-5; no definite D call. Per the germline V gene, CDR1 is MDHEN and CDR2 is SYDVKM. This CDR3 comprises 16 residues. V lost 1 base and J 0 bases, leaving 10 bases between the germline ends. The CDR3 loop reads CASSLLRQFSNQPQHF. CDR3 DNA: TGTGCCAGCAGTTTATTACGTCAGTTTAGCAATCAGCCCCAGCATTTT.

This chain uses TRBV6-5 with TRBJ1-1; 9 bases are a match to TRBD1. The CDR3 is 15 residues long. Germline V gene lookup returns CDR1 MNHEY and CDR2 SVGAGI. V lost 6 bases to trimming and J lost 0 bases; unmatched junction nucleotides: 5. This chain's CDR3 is CASSRGQGMNTEAFF. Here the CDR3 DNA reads TGTGCCAGCAGCCGAGGACAGGGGATGAACACTGAAGCTTTCTTT.

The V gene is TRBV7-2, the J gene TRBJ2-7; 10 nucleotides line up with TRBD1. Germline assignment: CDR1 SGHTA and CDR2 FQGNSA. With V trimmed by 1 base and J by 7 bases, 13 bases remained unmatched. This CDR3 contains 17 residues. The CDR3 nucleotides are TGTGCCAGCAGCTTAGAACCTGACAGGGGGCCTGGGGGGGAGCAGTACTTC. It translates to CASSLEPDRGPGGEQYF. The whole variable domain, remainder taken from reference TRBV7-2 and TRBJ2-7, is GAGVSQSPSNKVTEKGKDVELRCDPISGHTALYWYRQSLGQGLEFLIYFQGNSAPDKSGLPSDRFSAERTGGSVSTLTIQRTQQEDSAVYLCASSLEPDRGPGGEQYFGPGTRLTVT.

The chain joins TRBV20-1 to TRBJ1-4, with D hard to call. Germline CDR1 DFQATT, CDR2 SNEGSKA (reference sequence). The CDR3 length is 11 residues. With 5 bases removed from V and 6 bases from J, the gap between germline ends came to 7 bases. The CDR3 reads CSARRHEKLFF. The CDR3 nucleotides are TGCAGTGCTCGTCGTCATGAAAAACTGTTTTTT.

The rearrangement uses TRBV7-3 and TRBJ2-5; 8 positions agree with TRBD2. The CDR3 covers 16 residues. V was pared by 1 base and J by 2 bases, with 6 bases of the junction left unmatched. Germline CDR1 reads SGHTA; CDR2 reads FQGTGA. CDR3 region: CASSLKGRGAQETQYF. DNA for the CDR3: TGTGCCAGCAGCTTAAAAGGGCGGGGGGCGCAAGAGACCCAGTACTTC.

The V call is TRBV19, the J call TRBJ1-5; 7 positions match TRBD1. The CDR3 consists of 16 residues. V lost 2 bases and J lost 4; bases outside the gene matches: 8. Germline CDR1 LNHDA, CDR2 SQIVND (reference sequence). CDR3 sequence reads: CASSIPTGFVNQPQHF. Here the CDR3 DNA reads TGTGCCAGTAGTATACCGACAGGGTTCGTTAATCAGCCCCAGCATTTT. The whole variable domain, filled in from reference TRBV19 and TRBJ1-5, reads DGGITQSPKYLFRKEGQNVTLSCEQNLNHDAMYWYRQDPGQGLRLIYYSQIVNDFQKGDIAEGYSVSREKKESFPLTVTSAQKNPTAFYLCASSIPTGFVNQPQHFGDGTRLSIL.

This CDR3 reads CASSEYHGGRGTDTQYF. CDR3 nucleotides: TGTGCCAGCAGCGAGTATCACGGTGGGCGGGGCACAGATACGCAGTATTTT. The gene calls are TRBV9 and TRBJ2-3; possible D gene TRBD2, 5 bases. Germline assignment: CDR1 SGDLS and CDR2 YYNGEE. This CDR3 region has 17 residues. Trimming took 3 bases from V and 1 from J, leaving 18 bases between them.

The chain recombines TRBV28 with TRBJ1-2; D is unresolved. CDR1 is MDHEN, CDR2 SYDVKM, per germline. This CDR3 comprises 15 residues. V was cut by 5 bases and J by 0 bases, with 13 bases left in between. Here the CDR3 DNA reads TGTGCCAGCAGTATCGGCGGGGTAGCTAACTATGGCTACACCTTC. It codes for CASSIGGVANYGYTF.